This is a list of T cell receptor beta chains from one sample in a study of blood T cell repertoires in COVID-19. Generated by immunoSEQ multiplex PCR, the TCRdb table keeps only in-frame clones and is missing some. Of under 300,000 clones listed, roughly 86% were seen once; the top ten hold 9% to 15%. Sequencing input: peripheral blood. The receptors were sampled from a man aged 80 or over with acute or convalescent COVID-19. The CDR3 runs from the conserved cysteine through the conserved F or W. The D gene is left open where the match is weak. Some rows have no size entry. The others give once, few or many, or a class for an expanded clone.

clone size: .
V gene: TRBV21-1
J gene: TRBJ2-4
D gene: .
CDR3 protein: CASSKGVNRDAKNIQYF
CDR3 DNA: TGTGCCAGCAGCAAAGGGGTAAACAGGGATGCCAAAAACATTCAGTACTTC

clone size: .
V gene: TRBV2
J gene: TRBJ1-2
D gene: .
CDR3 protein: CASSPGQVNYGYTF
CDR3 DNA: TGTGCCAGCAGTCCCGGTCAAGTTAACTATGGCTACACCTTC

clone size: once
V gene: TRBV19
J gene: TRBJ2-7
D gene: .
CDR3 protein: CASSPEGGRGLSYEQYF
CDR3 DNA: TGTGCCAGTAGTCCAGAAGGGGGGAGGGGACTCTCCTACGAGCAGTACTTC

clone size: .
V gene: TRBV6-8
J gene: TRBJ1-6
D gene: .
CDR3 protein: CASRTGDSPLHF
CDR3 DNA: TGTGCCAGCAGGACAGGAGATTCACCCCTCCACTTT

clone size: .
V gene: TRBV2
J gene: TRBJ1-5
D gene: .
CDR3 protein: CASSDRAANQPQHF
CDR3 DNA: TGTGCCAGCAGTGACAGGGCGGCCAATCAGCCCCAGCATTTT

clone size: .
V gene: TRBV11-2
J gene: TRBJ1-4
D gene: TRBD1
CDR3 protein: CASSSPRGLGDSNEKLFF
CDR3 DNA: TGTGCCAGCAGCTCGCCGAGGGGGCTGGGGGATTCAAATGAAAAACTGTTTTTT

clone size: .
V gene: TRBV3-1/TRBV3-2
J gene: TRBJ2-7
D gene: TRBD2
CDR3 protein: CASSRAGGRTYEQYF
CDR3 DNA: TGTGCCAGCAGCCGGGCCGGGGGGAGAACCTACGAGCAGTACTTC

clone size: .
V gene: TRBV6-5
J gene: TRBJ2-5
D gene: .
CDR3 protein: CASVEGGRQETQYF
CDR3 DNA: TGTGCCAGTGTAGAGGGGGGGCGGCAAGAGACCCAGTACTTC

clone size: .
V gene: TRBV3-1/TRBV3-2
J gene: TRBJ2-1
D gene: TRBD2
CDR3 protein: CASRASGRFYNEQFF
CDR3 DNA: TGTGCCAGCAGAGCAAGCGGGAGATTCTACAATGAGCAGTTCTTC

clone size: .
V gene: TRBV9
J gene: TRBJ2-2
D gene: .
CDR3 protein: CASSAYLSPNTGELFF
CDR3 DNA: TGTGCCAGCAGCGCTTACTTAAGCCCGAACACCGGGGAGCTGTTTTTT

clone size: .
V gene: TRBV24-1
J gene: TRBJ2-3
D gene: .
CDR3 protein: CATSEGGGQVTDTQYF
CDR3 DNA: TGTGCCACCAGTGAGGGGGGGGGACAGGTCACAGATACGCAGTATTTT

clone size: .
V gene: TRBV19
J gene: TRBJ2-1
D gene: TRBD2
CDR3 protein: CASSSTSGLTNEQFF
CDR3 DNA: TGTGCCAGTAGTAGCACTAGCGGGTTAACGAATGAGCAGTTCTTC

clone size: .
V gene: TRBV4-3
J gene: TRBJ2-7
D gene: .
CDR3 protein: CASSQDQRSYEQYF
CDR3 DNA: TGCGCCAGCAGCCAAGATCAGCGCTCCTACGAGCAGTACTTC

clone size: once
V gene: TRBV5-1
J gene: TRBJ2-1
D gene: TRBD2
CDR3 protein: CASSLGLAGFFEQFF
CDR3 DNA: TGCGCCAGCAGCTTGGGCCTAGCGGGATTCTTTGAGCAGTTCTTC

clone size: .
V gene: TRBV9
J gene: TRBJ1-5
D gene: .
CDR3 protein: CASSGAANQPQHF
CDR3 DNA: TGTGCCAGCAGCGGGGCAGCCAATCAGCCCCAGCATTTT

clone size: .
V gene: TRBV27
J gene: TRBJ1-5
D gene: .
CDR3 protein: CASSLKGGSLSNQPQHF
CDR3 DNA: TGTGCCAGCAGTCTCAAAGGCGGCAGCCTCAGCAATCAGCCCCAGCATTTT

clone size: few
V gene: TRBV6-5
J gene: TRBJ1-5
D gene: .
CDR3 protein: CASSYSILTQPQHF
CDR3 DNA: TGTGCCAGCAGTTACTCGATCCTAACTCAGCCCCAGCATTTT

clone size: .
V gene: TRBV5-1
J gene: TRBJ2-7
D gene: TRBD1
CDR3 protein: CASTRDRGFDEQYF
CDR3 DNA: TGCGCCAGCACCCGGGACAGGGGTTTCGACGAGCAGTACTTC